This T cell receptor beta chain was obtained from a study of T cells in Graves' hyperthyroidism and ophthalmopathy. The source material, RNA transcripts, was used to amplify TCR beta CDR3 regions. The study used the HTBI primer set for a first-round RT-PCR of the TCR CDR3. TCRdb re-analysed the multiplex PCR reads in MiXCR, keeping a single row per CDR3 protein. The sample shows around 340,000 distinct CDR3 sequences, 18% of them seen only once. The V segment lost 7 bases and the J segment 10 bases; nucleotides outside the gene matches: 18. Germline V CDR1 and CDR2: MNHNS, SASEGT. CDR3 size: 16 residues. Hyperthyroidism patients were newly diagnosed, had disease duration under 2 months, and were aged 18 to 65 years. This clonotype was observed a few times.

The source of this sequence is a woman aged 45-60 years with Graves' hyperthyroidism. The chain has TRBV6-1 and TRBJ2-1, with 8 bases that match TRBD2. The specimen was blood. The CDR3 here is CASKTQAGERIREQFF. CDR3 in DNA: TGTGCCAGCAAAACGCAAGCGGGGGAGAGGATTCGGGAGCAGTTCTTC.